This T cell receptor (beta chain) was captured by sequencing in a study of shared clonotypes between healthy human individuals (TCRdb year 2020). Turning to the overall study: The cohort included a few men and two women between 18 and 49 years of age. For each donor, CD4 naive and CD4 memory were each given three plates, CD8 naive was given two plates, and CD8 memory was given one plate. Blood TCR repertoires of roughly 5 healthy adults were deeply sequenced to estimate repertoire size and the extent of clonotype sharing between individuals. Libraries were prepared and TCR repertoires were sequenced by different laboratories using diverse techniques, in order to increase sequencing depth and limit assay-specific biases. Between about 0.94 and 8.9 billion PBMCs per donor were obtained by leukapheresis.

Using the deep immunoSEQ assay, TCR CDR3 regions were amplified from genomic DNA by multiplex PCR. Extracted genomic DNA from each cell subset was distributed evenly across all wells of several immunoSEQ 96-well plates, and each plate was treated as a replicate. For sorted subsets, about 200 ng genomic DNA, equal to some 30,000 T cell genomes, was loaded into each replicate PCR. Purified libraries were measured with a Qubit 3.0 fluorometer, size-checked on a Bioanalyzer 2100, and measured again with the KAPA Library Quantification kit. A separate single-read 150-cycle Illumina NextSeq 550 flow cell was used to sequence each immunoSEQ 96-well plate. In the authors' own workflow: Because the immunoSEQ output held only junctional sequences and lacked quality scores, the filtering could not match the filtering applied to full-length reads. To assign V/J genes and CDR3, sequences were annotated using PyIR, a Python wrapper for IgBLAST v1.9, with IMGT germline references. Reads with weak V/J assignments (E-value above 1e-6), missing CDR3, stop codons, out-of-frame junctions, or ambiguous translated residues were removed. V3J clonotypes were defined as sequences sharing an identical inferred V gene, J gene, and CDR3 amino acid sequence. The percentage overlap between two repertoires was calculated by dividing the number of shared unique clonotypes by the size of the smaller repertoire. Three approaches were used to assess repertoire richness: RTK rarefaction, the Chao1 estimator, and Recon v2.1 estimates of unobserved clonotypes. OLGA was used to compute generation probabilities for all TCRbeta clonotypes that the gDNA method yielded from a handful of donors. This immuneACCESS table, as held by TCRdb, lists in-frame sequences with V and J called but not all clones. Of the missing ones, under half trace to an unresolved V gene in checked studies; the others have no known cause. The V and J calls and clone size come from that table; D and trimming were worked out from the DNA. The sample data list more than 550,000 clones, and about 91% of these were observed just once. The ten most abundant clones make up approximately 24% of the sample.

What the study reported, not specific to this receptor: Because the study included a small number of donors, the genetic and exposure-history diversity represented was limited. Around 5.4% of naive CD4, around 3.5% of naive CD8, roughly 2.5% of memory CD4, and less than 0.45% of memory CD8 clonotypes were shared across several donors. Larger estimated clonotype richness was generally found for naive subsets than for memory subsets. Sampling was limited to blood, and TCR repertoires in tissue likely differ from TCR repertoires in blood. Clonotypes shared by all four sorted-subset donors showed higher generation probabilities than non-shared clonotypes. Pairwise subsampling led to the expectation that sequencing depth would affect the degree of clonotype sharing among donors. Rarefaction of sorted-subset datasets indicated incomplete sequencing despite the large sequencing depth.

Concerning this clone: The target of this receptor is not known. Base quality data are lacking; no much larger clone is found one base away.

Taken from the germline V gene, the CDR1 and CDR2 loops are SGHNT and YENEEA. Germline trimming amounts to 5 bases on V and 1 base on J, with 10 as the count of junction bases outside the gene matches. The cysteine opens and the phenylalanine closes a CDR3 of 16 amino acids. Kept here is only the CDR3 DNA, which spans 48 bases and is read in frame from base 1. CD8 naive samples were obtained by positive selection for CCR7 among CD45RO-negative cells, yielding a CD45RA+CCR7+ population from which TemRA cells were excluded. Donors were healthy HIV-negative adults with no recently reported acute infections or vaccinations. Every donor was a Caucasian adult residing in Nashville, Tennessee, USA. Blood was collected by leukapheresis, and PBMCs were isolated by Ficoll-Histopaque density gradient centrifugation and then cryopreserved in liquid nitrogen vapor phase. Analytical flow cytometry was used to check the purity and quantity of each magnetically sorted T cell population. Genomic DNA was isolated from each sorted fraction and quantified by UV absorbance on a Nanodrop 2000c.

Recombination linked TRBV11-3 to TRBJ2-5, with 7 middle bases fitting TRBD2. The source material was naive CD8+ T cells sorted from blood. The cell subset or site label here, explained by the study, means: CD45RA+CCR7+. The TCR was taken from a man aged 30 to 39 in good health. The DNA reads as follows: TGTGCCAGCAGCCCAAGAAGCGGGAAGATCCAAGAGACCCAGTACTTC. Translation gives CASSPRSGKIQETQYF.